This TCR beta chain is from a study of cytomegalovirus exposure and HLA in healthy donors (dated by TCRdb to 2016 to 2017). With regard to the full study: In an earlier analysis of about 560 of the donors, less than 350 Gb of sequence data and approximately 100 million unique TCR beta sequences from about 179 million T cells were reported. An early release that covered approximately 600 HLA-typed donors contained around 300 gigabases of sequencing data and about 93 million unique TCR sequences. The genetic ancestry cluster associated with self-reported Caucasian donors included roughly 84% of the 350 to 500 genotyped donors. The aim of the study was to test whether cataloging public T cell receptors could identify signatures of past pathogen exposure. The study profiled the T cell repertoires of hundreds of subjects by immunosequencing and related them to cytomegalovirus serostatus. Along with the roughly 700-subject first cohort, a separate validation cohort of 120 different subjects was used. To predict cytomegalovirus infection status, the study brought together high-throughput TCR immunosequencing, statistical association of individual TCRs with disease status, and machine learning. A later analysis re-examined previously published TCR beta repertoires from roughly 650 donors and added high-resolution HLA genotyping to investigate patterns of TCR occurrence. Rather than using new phenotypic data, the later analysis identified candidate immune exposures from TCR beta sequences and from how often those sequences occurred across donors. In an earlier analysis of a few hundred of the donors, high-throughput TCR beta sequencing was used to judge whether each TCR beta V gene segment behaved as functional or pseudogenic. Donor age, sex, ethnicity and CMV serostatus were compiled alongside the repertoire data. In a later genetic analysis, genome-wide SNP genotypes for about three fifths of the roughly 670 donors were used, and that subset was treated as a discovery cohort. All discovery cohort repertoires had been generated using a single sequencing platform. Class I and class II HLA loci were covered by the typing at four-digit resolution. The number of donors typed differed by locus, with roughly 629-640 for A, B, C, DRB1 and DQB1, over 500 for DQA1, 606 for DPA1, and some 440 for DPB1. Because of strong linkage in the cohort, a handful of DR-DQ haplotypes were treated as single units for association and clustering. On average, around 240,000 unique TCR beta nucleotide sequences were sequenced per donor among 300 to 500 genotyped donors of the cohort, with roughly 20% of those sequences being non-productive.

About this clone: Its antigen specificity is not known. No much larger clone is present one base from it, and per-base qualities are unavailable.

From a lookup of the germline V gene, CDR1 and CDR2 are SGHTA and FQGTGA. V and J lose 9 bases and 5 bases, and a span of 14 bases separates them. The CDR3 covers 12 residues, taking in both the cysteine and the valine. Here the CDR3 DNA is all that survives: 36 bases in frame from base 1. The cohort comprised 710 or so healthy bone marrow donors. At the time of sampling, all cohort members were nominally healthy, though unrecorded immune exposures were likely present. The donor tested CMV seronegative, placing the donor among the 300 to 400 seronegative members of the cohort. A peripheral blood sample was collected from each donor, and TCR beta sequencing was performed on peripheral blood mononuclear cells. The Qiagen DNeasy Blood Extraction Kit was used to extract genomic DNA from the blood cell samples. Preparation of the library involved the immunoSEQ multiplex PCR assay. The multiplex PCR relied on a mix of 60 forward primers for TCR Vbeta segments and 13 reverse primers for TCR Jbeta segments. The CDR3 region of rearranged TCR beta genes was amplified from genomic DNA by a multiplex PCR assay. The Illumina HiSeq System was used to sequence the amplified TCR beta libraries as 87-base-pair reads. Processing in the source paper ran as follows. In a later analysis, tens of millions of unique TCR beta chains were counted across the roughly 700 repertoires, and about 10 million of these chains were shared by at least two donors. To remove PCR and sequencing errors, raw reads were error-corrected and collapsed into unique sequences using a nearest-neighbor algorithm that merged closely related sequences. Alignment of CDR3 sequences to IMGT reference sequences was used to assign V, D and J gene segments. For a sequence to be retained, a match of at least six nucleotides to both a V gene segment and a J gene segment was required. Rearrangements were classified as productive when the CDR3 lacked stop codons and remained in frame with V and J, and all other rearrangements were classified as non-productive. CDR3 was defined according to IMGT convention as the region running from the second conserved V-encoded cysteine to the conserved J-encoded phenylalanine. The earlier analysis of a few hundred of the donors excluded sequences that lacked an unambiguous match to a single V gene segment. In an earlier analysis of about 590 of the donors, a V segment was called functional when productive rearrangements were above 56.7%, and segregating when the standard deviation between donors exceeded 5%. A statistical classification framework was built for diagnosing cytomegalovirus status from the catalog of TCR beta chain sequences. V and J gene assignment, in a later analysis, came from comparing TCR nucleotide sequences with IMGT/GENE-DB human TR gene sequences. Using the TCRdist pipeline, a later analysis assigned CDR3 sequences along with most-parsimonious VDJ recombination scenarios. In a later analysis, every TCR beta chain was defined by the combination of its CDR3 amino acid sequence and its V-gene family, and reads without a unique V-gene family were dropped. As a way to deal with suspected cross-contamination and a sequencing artifact, a later analysis dropped more than 500 nucleotide sequences that were highly shared and had low generation probability. A later analysis calculated a clonal expansion index for each public chain from normalized within-repertoire ranks of inferred template counts. A later analysis computed generation probabilities with a VDJ recombination model fitted to out-of-frame rearrangements, and checked the results against IGoR. In a later analysis, hypergeometric tests were used to score TCR-TCR, TCR-HLA and TCR-CMV co-occurrence, with a repertoire-size bias correction applied to TCR pairs. In a later analysis, false discovery rates were estimated by permuting HLA or CMV assignments 20 times. A later analysis grouped co-occurring TCRs with DBSCAN, adding TCRdist sequence similarity when clustering within HLA-allele-positive subsets. Repertoires with fewer than 30,000 or more than 120,000 public chains were left out of co-occurrence clustering, as were four to six repertoires with anomalous nucleotide sharing. Sourced from immuneACCESS, this table was stored by TCRdb with only in-frame sequences that have V and J called. A share of the clones is absent; for the studies checked, an unresolved V gene accounts for under half, and the remainder has no known explanation. That table supplies the V and J calls and clone size; D and trimming were determined from the DNA. The sample profile shows about 63,000 clones; around 80% of them were found once. The ten largest account for under 3% of the sample.

The paper's findings and limits, for the study overall: Specific HLA alleles were associated with roughly 16,000 TCR beta sequences at a false discovery rate of 0.05 in a later analysis. Broadly in line with IMGT annotations, most TCR beta V segments showed up in productive rearrangements about 87% or about 30% of the time in an earlier analysis of under 700 of the donors. An association between a missense DCLRE1C variant and V-gene and J-gene trimming of TCR beta chains was found in a later genetic analysis and replicated in an independent cohort. CMV serostatus was the only immune exposure information available for the cohort. Cytomegalovirus status was reported to be diagnosed by the classifier with high specificity and sensitivity in both the original and validation cohorts. Some IMGT-functional V segments, including TRBV6-2 and TRBV6-3, could not be told apart with the 87-base-pair reads, so those segments were excluded. HLA typing was unavailable for some donors at each locus, so association tests used only the typed subset. A cluster of highly shared sequence variants was judged likely to be a technical artifact of the sequencing pipeline. Linkage disequilibrium might explain the correlated functional status among segregating V segments, but an unknown experimental factor could not be excluded. According to a later analysis, TCR association rates differed among HLA loci, with DRB1 alleles showing the most associated TCRs and HLA-C alleles showing the fewest. Across donors, most TCR sequences were observed very rarely, whereas some public TCRs were present in many individuals. A further reported finding was that TCR beta sequences accurately predicted the HLA-A and HLA-B alleles for most subjects in the first cohort. The authors suggested that the approach could potentially be extended to other disease states and immunological phenotypes. Because counts were too low, about 15 rarely observed V segments, including chromosome 9 orphons, were left out of the earlier analysis of about 620 of the donors. In a later analysis, HLA-associated TCR beta chains showed more clonal expansion and lower generation probabilities than non-associated chains that were equally common. This cohort had only TCR beta chains sequenced, and the lack of alpha or paired-chain data limited which features could be detected. When HLA alleles, especially DR and DQ, strongly co-occurred, attributing TCR associations to individual alleles was difficult. According to a later analysis, parvovirus B19, influenza, CMV and Epstein-Barr virus appeared linked to several top co-occurrence clusters. The study gave a list of around 170 TCR beta chains associated with cytomegalovirus. In a later genetic analysis, fewer N-insertions in productive TCRs were reported among donors in an Asian-associated ancestry cluster than the roughly 700-donor mean. Three of the identified cytomegalovirus-associated TCR beta chains were confirmed in vitro to be specific for cytomegalovirus antigens. Presence/absence analyses assumed roughly uniform sequencing depth across donors, an assumption that may not hold. According to a later analysis, most CMV-associated TCR beta chains appeared to be HLA-restricted, and the HLA associations seemed to be driven largely by CMV exposure.

Material for sequencing was PBMCs. The chain is encoded by TRBV7-3 joined to TRBJ2-7; TRBD2 is a weak D gene call, 5 bases matching. The sequence was collected from a woman aged 25 to 39 in good health and CMV-seronegative. At the DNA level, the sequence is TGTGCCAGGCCCCATACCGGGAACGAGCAGTACGTC. Its protein product is CARPHTGNEQYV.